The 24 T cell receptor beta chains listed next were all sequenced from one sample in a study of early T cells in non-severe SARS-CoV-2 infection. TCRdb passed the 5' RACE reads through MiXCR, listing each CDR3 protein once. The data show around 67,000 distinct CDR3 sequences, with about an eighth seen just once and roughly 7% held by the top ten. Sequenced: whole blood. These receptors came from an adult who was a healthcare worker with PCR-confirmed SARS-CoV-2 infection or an uninfected control (not recorded which).

This clonotype was observed a few times. The chain recombines TRBV9 with TRBJ2-7; unclear D gene. Germline CDR1 and CDR2: SGDLS and YYNGEE. V lost 1 base, J lost 6 bases, and 11 bases lay in between. The CDR3 covers 13 residues. Written as DNA, the CDR3 is TGTGCCAGCAGCGTAACGGCTCCTGGCGAGCAGTACTTC. The encoded protein is CASSVTAPGEQYF.

This clonotype was found a few times. The chain is built from TRBV10-2 and TRBJ2-4, with D uncertain. Trimming took 5 bases from V and 8 from J, leaving 7 bases between them. This CDR3 contains 11 residues. Germline loops: CDR1 WSHSY, CDR2 SAAADI. As DNA, the CDR3 is TGCGCCAGCAGTTCGTGGGACATTCAGTACTTC. Its translation is CASSSWDIQYF.

The chain carries TRBV5-1 and TRBJ2-3; TRBD1 might be the D (6 bases). Germline V gene lookup returns CDR1 SGHRS and CDR2 YFSETQ. Trimming removed 1 base at V and 4 bases at J, with 10 bases between. This CDR3 spans 14 amino acids. In DNA form, the CDR3 reads TGCGCCAGCAGCTTGTTTGGGGGCGCAGATACGCAGTATTTT. The encoded protein is CASSLFGGADTQYF.

This clonotype has just a few counts. The chain combines TRBV2 with TRBJ2-2, with TRBD2 as a possible D gene (5 bases). V lost 4 bases, J lost 6 bases, and 6 bases lay in between. The CDR3 is 12 residues long. CDR1 is SNHLY, CDR2 FYNNEI, per germline. CDR3 bases: TGTGCCAGCAGTGGACTATCCGGGGAGCTGTTTTTT. Translation gives CASSGLSGELFF. The full variable domain, its missing parts supplied by reference TRBV2 and TRBJ2-2, is EPEVTQTPSHQVTQMGQEVILRCVPISNHLYFYWYRQILGQKVEFLVSFYNNEISEKSEIFDDQFSVERPDGSNFTLKIRSTKLEDSAMYFCASSGLSGELFFGEGSRLTVL.

There are a few counts of this clonotype. The chain links TRBV2 to TRBJ2-5; 8 positions match TRBD2. Trimming cost V 3 bases and J 2 bases; bases outside gene matches: 11. This CDR3 is built from 17 residues. Germline V CDR1 and CDR2: SNHLY, FYNNEI. CDR3 DNA sequence: TGTGCCAGCAGTGAGTCCCCCGGCGGGGGGAAACAAGAGACCCAGTACTTC. Protein product: CASSESPGGGKQETQYF. Using reference TRBV2 and TRBJ2-5 for the parts outside the CDR3, the full variable domain is EPEVTQTPSHQVTQMGQEVILRCVPISNHLYFYWYRQILGQKVEFLVSFYNNEISEKSEIFDDQFSVERPDGSNFTLKIRSTKLEDSAMYFCASSESPGGGKQETQYFGPGTRLLVL.

The CDR3, as DNA: TGCGCCAGCAGCCAAAGACAGGGGGCCTACCCCTACAATGAGCAGTTCTTC. This sequence encodes CASSQRQGAYPYNEQFF. The chain employs TRBV4-3 and TRBJ2-1, with 10 bases fitting TRBD1. There are 17 residues in the CDR3. Per the germline V gene, CDR1 is LGHNA and CDR2 is YSLEER. Trimming cost V 2 bases and J 2 bases; bases outside gene matches: 6.

The rearrangement links TRBV7-9 to TRBJ2-1, with TRBD2 as a possible D gene (6 bases). The CDR3 spans 15 residues. Germline V gene sequence: CDR1 SEHNR, CDR2 FQNEAQ (reference sequence). The ends were cut back, 1 base at V and 4 bases at J, with 11 bases in the middle. CDR3 nucleotide sequence: TGTGCCAGCAGCTTAGAGTTCGGGGGTTACAATGAGCAGTTCTTC. Its translation: CASSLEFGGYNEQFF. Full variable domain (remainder filled in from reference TRBV7-9 and TRBJ2-1): DTGVSQNPRHKITKRGQNVTFRCDPISEHNRLYWYRQTLGQGPEFLTYFQNEAQLEKSRLLSDRFSAERPKGSFSTLEIQRTEQGDSAMYLCASSLEFGGYNEQFFGPGTRLTVL.

This clonotype was picked up many times. This rearrangement joins TRBV3-1 to TRBJ2-2; TRBD1 is a possible D gene (6 bases). V was clipped by 1 base and J by 1 base, with 7 bases between them. CDR3 length equals 15 residues. Germline-derived CDR1 and CDR2 are LGHDT and YNNKEL (reference sequence). Here the CDR3 reads CASSQGRGNTGELFF. DNA for the CDR3: TGTGCCAGCAGCCAAGGCAGGGGGAACACCGGGGAGCTGTTTTTT.

This chain uses TRBV9 with TRBJ2-5; either TRBD1 or TRBD2 may fit D (6 bases each). Germline-derived CDR1 and CDR2 are SGDLS and YYNGEE. The CDR3 consists of 15 residues. Trimming removed 0 bases from V and 5 bases from J, with 14 bases in between. The CDR3, as DNA: TGTGCCAGCAGCGTAGAGGGACACGGAGGGGAGACCCAGTACTTC. It encodes CASSVEGHGGETQYF.

J is TRBJ2-7 and V is TRBV2, with 9 positions matching TRBD1. V lost 8 bases, J lost 4 bases, and 3 bases stayed unmatched. Germline values: CDR1 SNHLY, CDR2 FYNNEI. CDR3 length: 12 amino acids. CDR3: CASRDRGYEQYF. CDR3 in DNA: TGTGCCAGCCGAGACAGGGGGTACGAGCAGTACTTC. The full variable domain, its missing parts supplied by reference TRBV2 and TRBJ2-7, is EPEVTQTPSHQVTQMGQEVILRCVPISNHLYFYWYRQILGQKVEFLVSFYNNEISEKSEIFDDQFSVERPDGSNFTLKIRSTKLEDSAMYFCASRDRGYEQYFGPGTRLTVT.

The table lists this clonotype with a few counts. This sequence joins TRBV12-3 or TRBV12-4 and TRBJ2-2, with TRBD2 identical over 9 bases. This CDR3 contains 16 residues. With 3 bases clipped from V and 5 bases from J, the junction kept 7 bases outside the gene matches. Here the CDR3 reads CASSFHLAGLTGELFF. The CDR3 DNA reads as TGTGCCAGCAGTTTTCACCTAGCGGGGTTAACCGGGGAGCTGTTTTTT.

Ten or more counts support this clonotype. The chain combines TRBV7-2 with TRBJ1-6; 8 bases map to TRBD1. The CDR3 has 14 amino acids. Trimming cost V 5 bases and J 7 bases; bases outside gene matches: 4. CDR1 is SGHTA, CDR2 FQGNSA, per germline. This CDR3 is CASSLRTGNSPLHF. CDR3 DNA sequence: TGTGCCAGCAGCCTAAGGACAGGGAATTCACCCCTCCACTTT.

This clonotype was counted only a few times. V gene TRBV20-1 combines with J gene TRBJ1-2; no firm D call. Trimming left V 0 bases short and J 0 bases short, with 5 bases between. The CDR3 consists of 13 residues. The germline V gene has CDR1 DFQATT and CDR2 SNEGSKA (reference sequence). Here the CDR3 DNA reads TGCAGTGCTAGAGATGGGCCTAACTATGGCTACACCTTC. Its protein is CSARDGPNYGYTF.

In this sample, this clonotype turned up once. This rearrangement joins TRBV7-3 to TRBJ2-7; D possibly corresponds to TRBD1 (6 bases). CDR3 length equals 13 residues. V was cut by 5 bases and J by 3 bases, with 11 bases left in between. Germline loops: CDR1 SGHTA, CDR2 FQGTGA. CDR3 nucleotide sequence: TGTGCCAGCAGCACCAGGACAGACTACGAGCAGTACTTC. Encoded protein: CASSTRTDYEQYF.

This clonotype was counted many times. The gene calls are TRBV11-2 and TRBJ2-5; 7 bases agree with TRBD2. V was pared by 5 bases and J by 2 bases, with 5 bases of the junction left unmatched. The CDR3 spans 14 residues. Germline CDR1 reads SGHAT; CDR2 reads FQNNGV. CDR3 residues: CASSHRDYQETQYF. CDR3 bases: TGTGCCAGCAGCCACCGGGACTATCAAGAGACCCAGTACTTC.

V usage is TRBV5-1 and J usage is TRBJ1-1, with a possible D match to TRBD1 (6 bases). Germline loops: CDR1 SGHRS, CDR2 YFSETQ. Trimming removed 4 bases from V and 5 bases from J, with 9 bases in between. This CDR3 is built from 12 residues. CDR3 nucleotide sequence: TGCGCCAGCAGCGGTGGGACAACTGAAGCTTTCTTT. The encoded protein is CASSGGTTEAFF.

This clonotype was recorded a few times. V is TRBV5-4 and J is TRBJ2-3; D possibly corresponds to TRBD2 (5 bases). V was pared by 3 bases and J by 3 bases, with 8 bases between. This CDR3 is built from 13 residues. Germline CDR1 SGHNT, CDR2 YYREEE (reference sequence). The CDR3 nucleotides read TGTGCCAGCAGCTCCCCGGGGACAGATACGCAGTATTTT. It encodes CASSSPGTDTQYF.

In nucleotides, the CDR3 is TGTGCCACCAGTGATTTGACAGGGGGGACCGGGGAGCTGTTTTTT. Amino acids: CATSDLTGGTGELFF. This chain links TRBV24-1 with TRBJ2-2; 8 nucleotides align to TRBD1. The CDR3 is made up of 15 amino acids. V lost 0 bases and J lost 5; bases outside the gene matches: 1. Germline V gene data show CDR1 as KGHDR and CDR2 as SFDVKD.

The V call is TRBV6-5, the J call TRBJ2-2, with D possibly TRBD1 on 5 matching bases. Germline values: CDR1 MNHEY, CDR2 SVGAGI. The CDR3 spans 17 residues. With 2 bases removed from V and 3 bases from J, the gap between germline ends came to 16 bases. The CDR3 nucleotides are TGTGCCAGCAGTTACAAGAGCAGGGTTTCCGACACCGGGGAGCTGTTTTTT. Protein: CASSYKSRVSDTGELFF.

The genes are TRBV7-9 and TRBJ2-7; no clear D gene. CDR1 is SEHNR and CDR2 is FQNEAQ in the germline V gene (reference sequence). This CDR3 contains 13 residues. Trimming cost V 5 bases and J 3 bases, with 11 bases left between them. The CDR3 DNA reads TGTGCCAGCAGCCCAGGAGCAATCTACGAGCAGTACTTC. This translates into CASSPGAIYEQYF.

This chain uses TRBV5-1 with TRBJ2-3; the match to TRBD2 covers 9 bases. V trimming: 1 base; J trimming: 4 bases; junction bases outside the gene matches: 4. Per germline, CDR1 SGHRS and CDR2 YFSETQ. CDR3 length equals 15 residues. CDR3 protein: CASSLSSGRADTQYF. Written as DNA, the CDR3 is TGCGCCAGCAGCTTGAGTAGCGGGAGAGCAGATACGCAGTATTTT.

This clonotype appeared many times. This chain joins TRBV27 and TRBJ2-7; D is perhaps TRBD1 or TRBD2 (5 bases each). The CDR3 loop spans 13 amino acids. The germline V gene has CDR1 MNHEY and CDR2 SMNVEV (reference sequence). Trimming shortened V by 6 bases and J by 2 bases, and 11 bases separated the two germline ends. The CDR3 DNA sequence: TGTGCCAGCAGGAGGGGTGAAGCCTACGAGCAGTACTTC. Its translation is CASRRGEAYEQYF.

V is TRBV6-1 and J is TRBJ2-7; D not certain. The CDR3 extends over 14 amino acids. Germline V gene lookup returns CDR1 MNHNS and CDR2 SASEGT. The V gene lost 1 base and the J gene lost 6 bases, with 13 bases spanning the gap. The CDR3 region is CASSEVSTWVEQYF. CDR3 nucleotides: TGTGCCAGCAGTGAAGTCTCCACCTGGGTCGAGCAGTACTTC.

This clonotype was recorded a few times. This rearrangement joins TRBV6-6 to TRBJ1-6; maybe TRBD1 (5 bases). The germline V and J ends were trimmed by 2 bases and 7 bases, with 6 bases remaining between them. The germline CDR1 and CDR2 sequences are MNHNY and SVGAGI (reference sequence). The CDR3 totals 13 residues. The CDR3 spells CASSYEGNSPLHF. CDR3 coding DNA: TGTGCCAGCAGTTACGAGGGGAATTCACCCCTCCACTTT.